This TCR beta chain was profiled in a study of shared clonotypes between healthy human individuals. Overall study context: Researchers assigned three CD4 naive, three CD4 memory, two CD8 naive and one CD8 memory plate to each donor.

The table came from immunoSEQ multiplex PCR; TCRdb's copy has only in-frame clones and leaves some out. The table lists approximately 2.3 million clones, approximately 93% of them singletons. Germline assignment: CDR1 MNHEY and CDR2 SMNVEV (reference sequence). CDR3 length: 16 amino acids. V dropped 5 bases and J dropped 5; count of bases not matched to a gene: 14. Material for sequencing was naive CD4+ T cells from PBMCs. The subset denotes: CD45RA+ positively selected. The origin of this receptor is a man between 18 and 29 years old in good health. Some clones in this sample may be carry-over from other donors' samples. This chain joins TRBV27 and TRBJ2-5, with 7 bases identical to TRBD2. CDR3: CASSGKAAGVLETQYF. DNA for the CDR3: TGTGCCAGCAGTGGCAAGGCGGCGGGAGTTCTGGAGACCCAGTACTTC.